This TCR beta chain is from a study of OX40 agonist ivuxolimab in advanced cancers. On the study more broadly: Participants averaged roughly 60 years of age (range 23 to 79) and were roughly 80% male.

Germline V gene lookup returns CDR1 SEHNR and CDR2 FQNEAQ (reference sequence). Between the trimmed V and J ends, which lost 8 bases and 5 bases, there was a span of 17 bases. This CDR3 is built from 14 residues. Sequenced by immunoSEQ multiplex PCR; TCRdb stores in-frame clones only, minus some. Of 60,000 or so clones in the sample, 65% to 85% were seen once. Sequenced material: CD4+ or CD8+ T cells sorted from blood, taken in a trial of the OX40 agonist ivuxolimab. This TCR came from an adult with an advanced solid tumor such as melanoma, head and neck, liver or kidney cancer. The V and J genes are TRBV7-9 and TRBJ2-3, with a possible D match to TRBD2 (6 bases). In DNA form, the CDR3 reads TGTGCCAGCGTTTCGGCTCGAGCGGGAGATACGCAGTATTTT. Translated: CASVSARAGDTQYF.